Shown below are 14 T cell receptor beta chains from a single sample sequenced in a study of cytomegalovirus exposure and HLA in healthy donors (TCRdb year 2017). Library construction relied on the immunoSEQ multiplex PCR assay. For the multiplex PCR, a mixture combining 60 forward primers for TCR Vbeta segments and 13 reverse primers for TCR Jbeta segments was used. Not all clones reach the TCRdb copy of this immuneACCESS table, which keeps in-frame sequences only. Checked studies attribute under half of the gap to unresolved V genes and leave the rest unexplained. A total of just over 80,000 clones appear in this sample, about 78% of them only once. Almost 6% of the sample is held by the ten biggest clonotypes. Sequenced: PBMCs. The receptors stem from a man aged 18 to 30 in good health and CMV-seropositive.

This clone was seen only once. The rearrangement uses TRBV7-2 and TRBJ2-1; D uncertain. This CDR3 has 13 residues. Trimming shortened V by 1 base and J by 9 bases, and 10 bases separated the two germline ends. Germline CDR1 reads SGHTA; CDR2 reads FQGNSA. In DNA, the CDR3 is TGTGCCAGCAGCTTAGTAATCACGGTTGAGCAGTTCTTC. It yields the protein CASSLVITVEQFF. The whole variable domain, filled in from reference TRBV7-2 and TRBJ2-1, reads GAGVSQSPSNKVTEKGKDVELRCDPISGHTALYWYRQSLGQGLEFLIYFQGNSAPDKSGLPSDRFSAERTGGSVSTLTIQRTQQEDSAVYLCASSLVITVEQFFGPGTRLTVL.

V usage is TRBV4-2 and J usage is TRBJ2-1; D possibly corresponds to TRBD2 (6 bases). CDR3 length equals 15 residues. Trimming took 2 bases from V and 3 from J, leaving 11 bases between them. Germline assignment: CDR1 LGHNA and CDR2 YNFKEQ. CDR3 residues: CASSQLVGSYNEQFF. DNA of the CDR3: TGTGCCAGCAGCCAACTCGTCGGGAGCTACAATGAGCAGTTCTTC.

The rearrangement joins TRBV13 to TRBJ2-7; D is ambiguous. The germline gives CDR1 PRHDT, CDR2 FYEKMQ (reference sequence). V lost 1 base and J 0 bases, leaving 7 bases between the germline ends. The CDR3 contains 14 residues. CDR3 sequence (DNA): TGTGCCAGCAGCTTAGATCGGAGCTCCTACGAGCAGTACTTC. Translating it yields CASSLDRSSYEQYF.

The CDR3 DNA reads as TGTGCCAGCAGTGAATGGGCAGGCTTTGATGGCTACACCTTC. Protein sequence: CASSEWAGFDGYTF. This chain links TRBV2 with TRBJ1-2; D is ambiguous. With 2 bases removed from V and 6 bases from J, the gap between germline ends came to 13 bases. Germline V gives CDR1 SNHLY, CDR2 FYNNEI. The CDR3 runs 14 residues.

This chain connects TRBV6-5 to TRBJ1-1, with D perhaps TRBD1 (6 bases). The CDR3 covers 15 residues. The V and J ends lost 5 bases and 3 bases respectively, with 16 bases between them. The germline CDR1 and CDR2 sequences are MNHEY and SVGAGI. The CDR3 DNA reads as TGTGCCAGCAGTGGACCGGGGGGCTCCGACACTGAAGCTTTCTTT. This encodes CASSGPGGSDTEAFF.

DNA of the CDR3: TGCAGTGCGAGGGAGGCAGATACGCAGTATTTT. Amino acid sequence: CSAREADTQYF. The chain carries TRBV20-1 and TRBJ2-3, with D possibly TRBD2 on 6 matching bases. The CDR3 spans 11 residues. The germline V gene has CDR1 DFQATT and CDR2 SNEGSKA (reference sequence). Trimming left V 6 bases short and J 4 bases short, with 8 bases between.

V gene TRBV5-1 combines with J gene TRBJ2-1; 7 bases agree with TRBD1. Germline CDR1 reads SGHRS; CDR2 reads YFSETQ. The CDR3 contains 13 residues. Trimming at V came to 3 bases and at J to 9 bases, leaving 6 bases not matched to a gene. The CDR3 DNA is TGCGCCAGCAGCTCAGGGACAGCCGCTGAGCAGTTCTTC. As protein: CASSSGTAAEQFF.

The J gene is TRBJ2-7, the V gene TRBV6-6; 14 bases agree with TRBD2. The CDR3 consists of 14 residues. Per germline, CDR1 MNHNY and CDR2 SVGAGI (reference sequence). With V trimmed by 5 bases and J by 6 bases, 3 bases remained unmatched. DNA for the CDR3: TGTGCCAGCAGTACGGGACTAGCGGGAGTCGAGCAGTACTTC. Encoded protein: CASSTGLAGVEQYF.

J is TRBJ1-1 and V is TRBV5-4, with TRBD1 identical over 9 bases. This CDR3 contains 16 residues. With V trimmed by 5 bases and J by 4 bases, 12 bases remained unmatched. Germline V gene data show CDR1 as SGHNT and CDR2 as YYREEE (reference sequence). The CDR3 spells CASRSGQGFGGTEAFF. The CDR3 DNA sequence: TGTGCCAGCAGATCGGGACAGGGCTTCGGGGGCACTGAAGCTTTCTTT. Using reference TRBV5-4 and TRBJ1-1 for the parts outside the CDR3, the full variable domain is ETGVTQSPTHLIKTRGQQVTLRCSSQSGHNTVSWYQQALGQGPQFIFQYYREEENGRGNFPPRFSGLQFPNYSSELNVNALELDDSALYLCASRSGQGFGGTEAFFGQGTRLTVV.

The CDR3 loop reads CATRGATGANVLTF. Written as DNA, the CDR3 is TGTGCCACCCGGGGGGCCACTGGGGCCAACGTCCTGACTTTC. The chain combines TRBV21-1 with TRBJ2-6; the DNA was not compared with TRBD2, the D call given in the table. TRBV21-1 is classified as a pseudogene. The CDR3 contains 14 residues.

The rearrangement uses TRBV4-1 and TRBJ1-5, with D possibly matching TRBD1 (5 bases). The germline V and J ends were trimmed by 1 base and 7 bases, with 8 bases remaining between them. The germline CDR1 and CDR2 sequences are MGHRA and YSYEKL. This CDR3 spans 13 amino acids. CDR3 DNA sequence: TGCGCCAGCAGCCAAGTTAGGGGACAGCCCCAGCATTTT. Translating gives CASSQVRGQPQHF.

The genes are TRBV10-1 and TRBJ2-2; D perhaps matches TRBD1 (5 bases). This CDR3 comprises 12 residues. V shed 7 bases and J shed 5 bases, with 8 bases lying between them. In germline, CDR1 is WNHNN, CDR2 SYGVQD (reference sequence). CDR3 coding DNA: TGCGCCAGCACCCGACAGACCGGGGAGCTGTTTTTT. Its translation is CASTRQTGELFF.

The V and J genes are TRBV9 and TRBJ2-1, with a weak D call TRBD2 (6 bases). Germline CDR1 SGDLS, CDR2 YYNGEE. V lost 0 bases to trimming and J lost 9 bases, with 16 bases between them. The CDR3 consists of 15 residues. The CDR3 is CASSVGVGLPGEQFF. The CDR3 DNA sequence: TGTGCCAGCAGCGTAGGGGTGGGACTGCCAGGTGAGCAGTTCTTC. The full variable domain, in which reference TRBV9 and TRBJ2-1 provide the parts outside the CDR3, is DSGVTQTPKHLITATGQRVTLRCSPRSGDLSVYWYQQSLDQGLQFLIQYYNGEERAKGNILERFSAQQFPDLHSELNLSSLELGDSALYFCASSVGVGLPGEQFFGPGTRLTVL.

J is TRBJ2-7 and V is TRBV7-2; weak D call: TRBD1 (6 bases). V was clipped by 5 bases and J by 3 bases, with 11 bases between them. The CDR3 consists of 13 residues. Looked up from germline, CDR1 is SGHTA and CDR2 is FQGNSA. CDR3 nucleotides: TGTGCCAGCAGCGTTCCGACAGGCTACGAGCAGTACTTC. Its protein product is CASSVPTGYEQYF.